The 30 T cell receptor beta chains below come from one sample, sequenced in a study of T cells after yellow fever vaccination (dated by TCRdb to the late 2010s). The library came from 5' RACE. Sequenced on an Illumina HiSeq 2500. The public reads were reprocessed in TCRdb via fastp at Q25 and MiXCR, keeping in-frame beta chains. Here each entry gathers all rows of one CDR3 protein and keeps the most common genes and DNA. Present in this sample are about 96,000 distinct CDR3 sequences, 8.9% of which were seen just once. The ten most abundant clones make up around a sixth of the sample. The meaning of the sample's treatment or condition label: live attenuated yellow fever vaccine strain. The sample in question was CD8+ T cells not binding an NS4B(214-222) dextramer, sorted from PBMCs, obtained roughly 14 days after the first yellow fever vaccination. This specimen's cell subset or site label, per the study, means: NS4B epitope dextramer-negative CD8 T cells. The receptor source for this set is a young man who received the YFV17D yellow fever vaccine.

This clonotype was seen a handful of times. The chain is built from TRBV12-3 or TRBV12-4 and TRBJ2-4, with D possibly matching TRBD2 (5 bases). The V end lost 0 bases, the J end lost 2 bases, and 11 bases lay between the germline ends. The CDR3 has 16 amino acids. The CDR3 bases are TGTGCCAGCAGTTTAGCGCTCAGAGGGTCCAAAAACATTCAGTACTTC. Amino acids: CASSLALRGSKNIQYF.

A few counts support this clonotype. This sequence joins TRBV7-2 and TRBJ1-2; D gene ambiguous. Germline V gene lookup returns CDR1 SGHTA and CDR2 FQGNSA. CDR3 size: 15 residues. V dropped 5 bases and J dropped 8 bases, with 21 bases sitting between them. CDR3: CASSPYPSGSPGYTF. The CDR3 DNA reads TGTGCCAGCAGCCCATACCCTTCGGGGAGTCCGGGCTACACCTTC.

The rearrangement uses TRBV11-2 and TRBJ1-2; D gene ambiguous. In germline, CDR1 is SGHAT, CDR2 FQNNGV. The ends were cut back, 4 bases at V and 6 bases at J, with 9 bases in the middle. This CDR3 region has 12 residues. The CDR3 DNA reads as TGTGCCAGCAGCTCCCGGACGGATGGCTACACCTTC. This translates into CASSSRTDGYTF.

The rearrangement links TRBV6-5 to TRBJ2-4; no clear D gene. The germline V gene encodes CDR1 MNHEY and CDR2 SVGAGI. Trimming stripped 0 bases from V and 3 bases from J, with 9 bases between. The CDR3 is 15 amino acids. CDR3 coding DNA: TGTGCCAGCAGTTACTCGATACAGCTCAAAAACATTCAGTACTTC. Protein sequence: CASSYSIQLKNIQYF.

This clonotype was detected a few times. The chain uses TRBV7-9 and TRBJ1-5; no definite D call. Germline values: CDR1 SEHNR, CDR2 FQNEAQ (reference sequence). V was clipped by 5 bases and J by 6 bases, with 11 bases between them. The CDR3 runs 13 residues. The CDR3 is CASSERPGQPQHF. The CDR3 DNA sequence: TGTGCCAGCAGCGAGCGCCCGGGTCAGCCCCAGCATTTT.

This clonotype was counted a few times. V is TRBV4-3 and J is TRBJ2-7; 7 bases are shared with TRBD1. This CDR3 is built from 14 residues. In germline, CDR1 is LGHNA, CDR2 YSLEER. Germline trimming cut 4 bases from V and 1 base from J; bases unmatched to any gene: 4. The CDR3 DNA sequence: TGCGCCAGCAGCCCGGGACAGCTATCCTACGAGCAGTACTTC. It encodes CASSPGQLSYEQYF.

A note on this clonotype: A read error may account for a junction end that differs from germline. The chain is built from TRBV12-3 or TRBV12-4 and TRBJ2-1; 9 positions agree with TRBD2. The CDR3 is made up of 16 amino acids. The CDR3 loop is CASSLAGLGAYNEQFF. The CDR3 DNA reads TGTGCCAGCAGTCTAGCGGGACTTGGAGCCTACAATGAGCAGTTCTTC.

The CDR3 DNA is TGTGCCAGCAGTTTATACGGGGGGGCCGATACGCAGTATTTT. As protein: CASSLYGGADTQYF. The V gene is TRBV27, the J gene TRBJ2-3, with 8 positions matching TRBD2. The V and J ends lost 1 base and 6 bases, in that order; junction bases with no gene match: 3. The CDR3 runs 14 residues. CDR1 is MNHEY and CDR2 is SMNVEV in the germline V gene (reference sequence).

Note on this clonotype: A read error is possible here, since a much larger clone lies one base away. CDR3 amino acids: CASSSAGATDTQYF. The CDR3, as DNA: TGCGCCAGCAGCTCGGCCGGGGCCACAGATACGCAGTATTTT. The chain uses TRBV5-1 and TRBJ2-3; the D gene could be TRBD1 or TRBD2 (5 bases each). The germline gives CDR1 SGHRS, CDR2 YFSETQ. The V end lost 3 bases, the J end lost 2 bases, and 10 bases lay between the germline ends. This CDR3 spans 14 amino acids.

A few counts support this clonotype. The chain links TRBV7-2 to TRBJ2-5; TRBD2 aligns across 10 bases. CDR3 length: 15 amino acids. J gave up 1 base and V 4 bases, and 3 bases lay outside the gene matches. Germline CDR1 reads SGHTA; CDR2 reads FQGNSA. The CDR3 DNA sequence: TGTGCCAGCAGCTGGGTAGCGGGAGGCCAAGAGACCCAGTACTTC. This encodes CASSWVAGGQETQYF.

This clonotype has only a few counts. The rearrangement links TRBV13 to TRBJ1-5; TRBD1 agrees at 9 bases. Looked up from germline, CDR1 is PRHDT and CDR2 is FYEKMQ (reference sequence). CDR3 length equals 15 residues. V shed 4 bases and J 3 bases; nucleotides not matched to a gene: 4. CDR3 DNA: TGTGCCAGCAGCTGGACAGGGGAATTCAATCAGCCCCAGCATTTT. Protein: CASSWTGEFNQPQHF.

The chain has TRBV6-1 and TRBJ2-2; unclear D gene. Germline CDR1 and CDR2: MNHNS and SASEGT. This CDR3 spans 16 amino acids. The V gene lost 6 bases and the J gene lost 3 bases, with 17 bases spanning the gap. CDR3 in amino acids: CASRHSLPMDTGELFF. The CDR3 coding sequence is TGTGCCAGCAGACATTCCTTGCCCATGGACACCGGGGAGCTGTTTTTT.

This clonotype was observed a handful of times. The rearrangement joins TRBV7-6 to TRBJ1-4; D gene ambiguous. Germline V CDR1 and CDR2: SGHVS, FNYEAQ. The ends were cut back, 4 bases at V and 7 bases at J, with 16 bases in the middle. The CDR3 length is 15 residues. The CDR3 reads CASSSGPSAGEKLFF. Written as DNA, the CDR3 is TGTGCCAGCAGCTCCGGGCCCTCAGCGGGTGAAAAACTGTTTTTT.

V and J are TRBV11-2 and TRBJ2-7, with 8 nucleotides matching TRBD2. Trimming took 3 bases from V and 2 from J; bases not matched to a gene: 3. Germline V gene data show CDR1 as SGHAT and CDR2 as FQNNGV. There are 14 residues in the CDR3. CDR3 region: CASSFGGGTYEQYF. The CDR3 DNA sequence: TGTGCCAGCAGCTTCGGGGGGGGTACCTACGAGCAGTACTTC.

The chain employs TRBV5-4 and TRBJ2-4, with D possibly TRBD1 on 6 matching bases. The CDR3 loop spans 14 amino acids. Germline assignment: CDR1 SGHNT and CDR2 YYREEE (reference sequence). V lost 4 bases, J lost 6 bases, and 14 bases lay in between. CDR3 residues: CASSPQGYGNIQYF. CDR3 bases: TGTGCCAGCAGCCCCCAGGGGTATGGAAACATTCAGTACTTC.

This clonotype was recorded a few times. This sequence joins TRBV19 and TRBJ2-1, with D unclear. V was cut by 4 bases and J by 9 bases, with 13 bases left in between. The CDR3 consists of 13 residues. Germline CDR1 reads LNHDA; CDR2 reads SQIVND (reference sequence). The chain's CDR3 is CASSTGVGSEQFF. The CDR3 DNA reads as TGTGCCAGTAGTACCGGAGTGGGCAGTGAGCAGTTCTTC.

This clonotype was seen a few times. The chain employs TRBV4-1 and TRBJ2-5; unclear D gene. The germline V gene has CDR1 MGHRA and CDR2 YSYEKL. The CDR3 runs to 14 residues. Deletions cut 1 base from V and 4 bases from J, with 10 bases between. CDR3 bases: TGCGCCAGCAGCCAAGTTGAGCGCAGAGAGACCCAGTACTTC. It yields the protein CASSQVERRETQYF.

The chain uses TRBV7-9 and TRBJ2-7, with D uncertain. The CDR3 covers 13 residues. CDR1 SEHNR and CDR2 FQNEAQ come from the germline V gene (reference sequence). The V and J ends lost 1 base and 3 bases respectively, with 7 bases between them. The CDR3 DNA sequence: TGTGCCAGCAGCTTAGAAACCAACTACGAGCAGTACTTC. Protein: CASSLETNYEQYF.

The chain joins TRBV4-1 to TRBJ2-2, with 7 positions matching TRBD1. CDR3 length: 15 amino acids. In germline, CDR1 is MGHRA, CDR2 YSYEKL. V was clipped by 4 bases and J by 4 bases; unmatched bases: 6. The CDR3 region is CASSRTTGTTGELFF. CDR3 nucleotide sequence: TGCGCCAGCAGCCGAACGACAGGGACCACCGGGGAGCTGTTTTTT.

This clonotype was recorded a few times. The chain employs TRBV19 and TRBJ2-3; tentatively, D is TRBD2 (6 bases). The CDR3 is made up of 14 amino acids. Germline V gene lookup returns CDR1 LNHDA and CDR2 SQIVND (reference sequence). Trimming removed 1 base at V and 2 bases at J, with 7 bases between. The CDR3, as DNA: TGTGCCAGTAGTATAGCGGGAGCCACAGATACGCAGTATTTT. Its translation: CASSIAGATDTQYF. Variable domain in full (rest from reference TRBV19 and TRBJ2-3): DGGITQSPKYLFRKEGQNVTLSCEQNLNHDAMYWYRQDPGQGLRLIYYSQIVNDFQKGDIAEGYSVSREKKESFPLTVTSAQKNPTAFYLCASSIAGATDTQYFGPGTRLTVL.

In its sample, this clonotype was seen many times. The genes are TRBV7-9 and TRBJ1-6; the D is unclear. With 5 bases removed from V and 8 bases from J, the gap between germline ends came to 16 bases. The CDR3 is made up of 15 amino acids. The germline V gene has CDR1 SEHNR and CDR2 FQNEAQ (reference sequence). The CDR3 coding sequence is TGTGCCAGCAGCGAGACTCTCAGCTCGTATTCACCCCTCCACTTT. Translating it yields CASSETLSSYSPLHF.

The rearrangement links TRBV6-5 to TRBJ2-7, with TRBD2 as a possible D gene (6 bases). CDR3 length: 14 residues. The germline gives CDR1 MNHEY, CDR2 SVGAGI. V lost 2 bases, J lost 1 base, and 9 bases lay in between. This chain's CDR3 is CASSYDGGSYEQYF. Here the CDR3 DNA reads TGTGCCAGCAGTTACGATGGGGGGTCCTACGAGCAGTACTTC.

The V gene is TRBV27, the J gene TRBJ2-1, with 10 nucleotides matching TRBD1. J gave up 8 bases and V 2 bases, and 6 bases lay outside the gene matches. CDR3 size: 15 residues. Per the germline V gene, CDR1 is MNHEY and CDR2 is SMNVEV (reference sequence). The CDR3 here is CASSLGPGQGHEQFF. Here the CDR3 DNA reads TGTGCCAGCAGTTTAGGCCCGGGACAGGGGCATGAGCAGTTCTTC.

This clonotype has more than one count but fewer than ten. CDR3 amino acids: CASSFGADGYTF. The CDR3 DNA is TGTGCCAGCAGTTTCGGGGCGGATGGCTACACCTTC. The V and J genes are TRBV27 and TRBJ1-2; D might be TRBD1 (5 bases). Germline assignment: CDR1 MNHEY and CDR2 SMNVEV (reference sequence). The CDR3 contains 12 residues. The germline V and J ends were trimmed by 3 bases and 6 bases, with 8 bases remaining between them.

The V and J genes are TRBV6-1 and TRBJ2-3; either TRBD1 or TRBD2 may supply D (7 bases each). The germline V gene encodes CDR1 MNHNS and CDR2 SASEGT. The length of the CDR3 is 17 residues. The germline V and J ends were trimmed by 1 base and 4 bases, with 18 bases remaining between them. CDR3 sequence: CASSEDPGGGPADTQYF. The CDR3, as DNA: TGTGCCAGCAGTGAAGACCCAGGGGGAGGGCCGGCAGATACGCAGTATTTT.

This clonotype was seen only a few times. V is TRBV12-3 or TRBV12-4 and J is TRBJ2-7; a weak D match, TRBD1 (5 bases). This CDR3 has 12 residues. The V end lost 7 bases, the J end lost 7 bases, and 14 bases lay between the germline ends. CDR3 sequence (DNA): TGTGCCAGCACAGGGCCTGAGGATGAGCAGTACGTC. This encodes CASTGPEDEQYV.

This clonotype came up a few times. This rearrangement joins TRBV6-5 to TRBJ2-7; D is uncertain. The CDR3 is made up of 14 amino acids. The V and J ends lost 2 bases and 2 bases respectively, with 10 bases between them. The germline CDR1 and CDR2 sequences are MNHEY and SVGAGI. CDR3 protein: CASSYGAGPYEQYF. For the CDR3, the DNA is TGTGCCAGCAGTTACGGTGCAGGTCCCTACGAGCAGTACTTC.

This chain joins TRBV4-3 and TRBJ1-6; tentative D call: TRBD1 (5 bases). V was cut by 0 bases and J by 10 bases, with 13 bases left in between. The V gene's germline CDR1 is LGHNA and CDR2 YSLEER. There are 15 residues in the CDR3. CDR3 sequence (DNA): TGCGCCAGCAGCCAAGAGGGGGGAGTGCACTCACCCCTCCACTTT. This codes for CASSQEGGVHSPLHF.

This chain links TRBV11-1 with TRBJ1-1; possibly TRBD1 for D (5 bases). Per the germline V gene, CDR1 is SGHAT and CDR2 is FQDESV (reference sequence). V was trimmed by 2 bases and J by 1 base, leaving 20 bases between them. This CDR3 comprises 18 residues. The CDR3 here is CASSLSVLRQGTNTEAFF. Here the CDR3 DNA reads TGTGCCAGCAGCTTATCGGTCTTAAGGCAGGGAACGAACACTGAAGCTTTCTTT.

This clonotype was picked up many times. This chain connects TRBV5-1 to TRBJ2-7; D is undetermined. V was shortened by 3 bases and J by 2 bases, with 12 bases between the two germline ends. Germline values: CDR1 SGHRS, CDR2 YFSETQ. There are 14 residues in the CDR3. Here the CDR3 reads CASSSSDRTYEQYF. The DNA for the CDR3 is TGCGCCAGCAGCTCCTCTGACCGTACCTACGAGCAGTACTTC.